This T cell receptor (beta chain) stems from a study of cytotoxic CD8 clonotypes in ibrutinib-treated CLL. Study information: Patients gave response samples after a median about 12 months of treatment, range 6 to 36. Study results and caveats: The clonality went up when patients responded to ibrutinib and dropped back toward baseline at progression. The times at which samples were taken varied between sustained-remission and progressing patients. Relative to age-matched healthy donors, clonality at baseline was higher, and it tracked circulating CD8+ T-cell counts.

This clone was seen once. Its antigen is currently unknown. The trim removed 4 bases at V and 6 bases at J, leaving 7 bases unmatched. The CDR3 runs to 14 residues. Germline-derived CDR1 and CDR2 are SGHKS and YYEKEE (reference sequence). Data came from immunoSEQ multiplex PCR; TCRdb stores just in-frame clones and leaves some out. In the table there are more than 70,000 clones, roughly 77% of which are singletons. The chain combines TRBV5-5 with TRBJ2-1, with 7 bases identical to TRBD1. Sequencing was performed on PBMCs, taken after 12 months of ibrutinib treatment. The receptor's source is a human donor with chronic lymphocytic leukemia. The CDR3 DNA reads TGTGCCAGCAGCCTGATGACAGGGCGCAATGAGCAGTTCTTC. As protein: CASSLMTGRNEQFF. Combining the CDR3 with reference TRBV5-5 and TRBJ2-1 gives the whole variable domain DAGVTQSPTHLIKTRGQQVTLRCSPISGHKSVSWYQQVLGQGPQFIFQYYEKEERGRGNFPDRFSARQFPNYSSELNVNALLLGDSALYLCASSLMTGRNEQFFGPGTRLTVL.